These 25 T cell receptor beta chains were all obtained from the same sample, sequenced in a study of CD8+ T cells in alopecia areata. This sample's treatment: oral pan-JAK inhibitor, 5-10 mg twice daily. RNA extraction was followed by reverse transcription into cDNA, which acted as the sequencing template. The data were produced by immunoSEQ multiplex PCR, yet TCRdb's version contains in-frame clones alone and is incomplete. The sample has fewer than 200,000 clones; roughly three fifths are singletons. Sequencing used CD8+ T cells sorted from blood, obtained at week 24, from a patient treated with tofacitinib. All receptors derive from a human donor with alopecia areata.

V and J are TRBV27 and TRBJ2-2; perhaps D is TRBD1 or TRBD2 (6 bases each). The V end lost 3 bases, the J end lost 7 bases, and 15 bases lay between the germline ends. From germline, CDR1 is MNHEY and CDR2 SMNVEV (reference sequence). The CDR3 is made up of 15 amino acids. CDR3 sequence (DNA): TGTGCCAGCAGTTTCGAACCGGGGGCAAGCGGGGAGCTGTTTTTT. The encoded protein is CASSFEPGASGELFF.

The genes are TRBV5-1 and TRBJ2-3; unclear D gene. Germline values: CDR1 SGHRS, CDR2 YFSETQ. Trimming removed 4 bases from V and 2 bases from J, with 14 bases in between. The CDR3 is 15 residues long. CDR3 sequence: CASSPDIGFTDTQYF. The CDR3 coding sequence is TGCGCCAGCAGCCCGGATATCGGGTTCACAGATACGCAGTATTTT. The full variable domain, in which reference TRBV5-1 and TRBJ2-3 provide the parts outside the CDR3, is KAGVTQTPRYLIKTRGQQVTLSCSPISGHRSVSWYQQTPGQGLQFLFEYFSETQRNKGNFPGRFSGRQFSNSRSEMNVSTLELGDSALYLCASSPDIGFTDTQYFGPGTRLTVL.

V is TRBV2 and J is TRBJ1-1, with no clear D. CDR3 length equals 14 residues. Per the germline V gene, CDR1 is SNHLY and CDR2 is FYNNEI. V was pared by 0 bases and J by 2 bases, with 7 bases between. CDR3 nucleotide sequence: TGTGCCAGCAGTGAAGCGGCAAAAAACACTGAAGCTTTCTTT. Translation gives CASSEAAKNTEAFF.

This rearrangement joins TRBV6-5 to TRBJ2-5, with D possibly TRBD1 on 5 matching bases. Deletions cut 1 base from V and 7 bases from J, with 16 bases between. The length of the CDR3 is 15 residues. From germline, CDR1 is MNHEY and CDR2 SVGAGI. CDR3 sequence reads: CASSYFTGLAVTQYF. The CDR3 DNA reads as TGTGCCAGCAGTTACTTTACAGGCCTGGCTGTGACCCAGTACTTC.

V and J are TRBV5-6 and TRBJ2-1; D not resolved. Germline CDR1 and CDR2: SGHDT and YYEEEE. The V end was cut by 4 bases, the J end by 5 bases, with 7 bases between. CDR3 length equals 12 residues. The chain's CDR3 is CASSHYNNEQFF. CDR3 DNA sequence: TGTGCCAGCAGCCACTATAACAATGAGCAGTTCTTC.

This clone was recorded a few times. This chain links TRBV23-1 with TRBJ2-5; 9 nucleotides match TRBD1. TRBV23-1 is an ORF for which the function is uncertain. V trimming: 4 bases; J trimming: 5 bases; junction bases outside the gene matches: 8. CDR3 length equals 15 residues. CDR3 amino acids: CASSRPGQGDETQYF. CDR3 DNA sequence: TGCGCCAGCAGTCGTCCGGGACAGGGAGACGAGACCCAGTACTTC.

This clone was observed a few times. V and J are TRBV19 and TRBJ1-6, with TRBD1 matching over 8 bases. The length of the CDR3 is 13 residues. V was clipped by 8 bases and J by 7 bases; unmatched bases: 4. Per germline, CDR1 LNHDA and CDR2 SQIVND (reference sequence). The CDR3 spells CASGTGGNSPLHF. CDR3 coding DNA: TGTGCCAGTGGAACAGGGGGAAATTCACCCCTCCACTTT.

This chain links TRBV9 with TRBJ2-3; perhaps TRBD1 as D (6 bases). The ends were cut back, 0 bases at V and 1 base at J, with 18 bases in the middle. Germline CDR1 SGDLS, CDR2 YYNGEE. This CDR3 has 18 amino acids. The CDR3, as DNA: TGTGCCAGCAGCGTAGGCCGGGGTGATCCAGGGGGCACAGATACGCAGTATTTT. Translation gives CASSVGRGDPGGTDTQYF.

This chain links TRBV27 with TRBJ1-2; 8 bases map to TRBD1. After removal of 5 bases from V and 4 bases from J, the junction contained 3 bases not matched to a gene. This CDR3 spans 13 amino acids. CDR1 and CDR2 (germline): MNHEY, SMNVEV (reference sequence). This CDR3 reads CASSGQGAYGYTF. For the CDR3, the DNA is TGTGCCAGCAGTGGACAGGGTGCCTATGGCTACACCTTC.

This chain links TRBV10-3 with TRBJ2-5; D gene unclear. CDR1 ENHRY and CDR2 SYGVKD come from the germline V gene. The CDR3 runs 14 residues. V lost 0 bases, J lost 2 bases, and 7 bases lay in between. CDR3 coding DNA: TGTGCCATCAGTGAGTCTGGTGATCAAGAGACCCAGTACTTC. This codes for CAISESGDQETQYF.

The chain has TRBV6-9 and TRBJ1-5, with D perhaps TRBD1 (5 bases). V lost 8 bases and J lost 5, with 16 bases in between. The CDR3 has 14 amino acids. Germline V CDR1 and CDR2: MNHGY, SVAAGI. CDR3 sequence: CASRGGVVDQPQHF. The CDR3, as DNA: TGTGCCAGCCGTGGGGGGGTGGTGGATCAGCCCCAGCATTTT.

This clone was found once. The rearrangement joins TRBV6-6 to TRBJ1-1; D ambiguous. Looked up from germline, CDR1 is MNHNY and CDR2 is SVGAGI (reference sequence). V was shortened by 5 bases and J by 8 bases, with 9 bases between the two germline ends. The CDR3 runs to 11 residues. The CDR3 region is CASSPEHEAFF. The CDR3 coding sequence is TGTGCCAGCAGTCCCGAACACGAAGCTTTCTTT.

This clone is a singleton in its sample. This sequence joins TRBV7-9 and TRBJ2-1, with TRBD2 matching over 12 bases. V shed 5 bases and J 0 bases; nucleotides not matched to a gene: 5. The CDR3 runs 17 residues. From germline, CDR1 is SEHNR and CDR2 FQNEAQ (reference sequence). DNA for the CDR3: TGTGCCAGCAGCCGGACTAGCGGGACTAGCTCCTACAATGAGCAGTTCTTC. Translating it yields CASSRTSGTSSYNEQFF.

This chain links TRBV11-2 with TRBJ2-1; 11 bases agree with TRBD2. V lost 7 bases to trimming and J lost 4 bases; unmatched junction nucleotides: 3. This CDR3 is built from 14 residues. Germline V gives CDR1 SGHAT, CDR2 FQNNGV. The chain's CDR3 is CASTLAGGYNEQFF. The CDR3 nucleotides are TGTGCCAGCACCCTAGCGGGGGGATACAATGAGCAGTTCTTC. Combining the CDR3 with reference TRBV11-2 and TRBJ2-1 gives the whole variable domain EAGVAQSPRYKIIEKRQSVAFWCNPISGHATLYWYQQILGQGPKLLIQFQNNGVVDDSQLPKDRFSAERLKGVDSTLKIQPAKLEDSAVYLCASTLAGGYNEQFFGPGTRLTVL.

This chain uses TRBV5-6 with TRBJ2-3; D may be TRBD2 (6 bases). CDR1 and CDR2 from the germline V gene are SGHDT and YYEEEE. The CDR3 has 15 amino acids. V dropped 0 bases and J dropped 0 bases, with 8 bases sitting between them. The CDR3, as DNA: TGTGCCAGCAGCTTGGGGGCGGGGAGCACAGATACGCAGTATTTT. Its protein product is CASSLGAGSTDTQYF.

A few counts support this clone. CDR3 amino acids: CASSSGTAVTYEQYF. Here the CDR3 DNA reads TGTGCCAGCAGTTCCGGGACAGCGGTGACCTACGAGCAGTACTTC. J is TRBJ2-7 and V is TRBV5-6; 7 bases align to TRBD1. Per germline, CDR1 SGHDT and CDR2 YYEEEE. CDR3 size: 15 residues. V trimming: 5 bases; J trimming: 2 bases; junction bases outside the gene matches: 10.

The chain links TRBV29-1 to TRBJ2-2, with D perhaps matching TRBD2 (5 bases). Germline V gene data show CDR1 as SQVTM and CDR2 as ANQGSEA. Trimming removed 7 bases at V and 5 bases at J, with 17 bases between. The CDR3 covers 14 residues. Here the CDR3 reads CSASGTRMTGELFF. CDR3 DNA: TGCAGCGCCAGCGGAACCCGGATGACCGGGGAGCTGTTTTTT.

The V call is TRBV30, the J call TRBJ2-1; 8 positions agree with TRBD2. V gave up 1 base and J gave up 6 bases; unmatched junction bases: 5. CDR1 and CDR2 from the germline V gene are GTSNPN and SVGIG (reference sequence). The CDR3 contains 14 residues. The CDR3 spells CAWSAGRGVNEQFF. CDR3 nucleotides: TGTGCCTGGAGTGCCGGGCGGGGGGTCAATGAGCAGTTCTTC.

The rearrangement joins TRBV6-5 to TRBJ1-6; D ambiguous. Germline V CDR1 and CDR2: MNHEY, SVGAGI. V was clipped by 6 bases and J by 7 bases, with 16 bases between them. The CDR3 runs to 15 residues. CDR3 amino acids: CASRNPGGRNSPLHF. As DNA, the CDR3 is TGTGCCAGCAGAAACCCGGGAGGGAGAAATTCACCCCTCCACTTT.

The CDR3 DNA is TGTGCCAGTAGTCTAGGAGCCAGTGAGGCTTTCTTT. This gives the protein CASSLGASEAFF. The chain carries TRBV19 and TRBJ1-1; the D is unclear. V was trimmed by 5 bases and J by 11 bases, leaving 15 bases between them. Germline V CDR1 and CDR2: LNHDA, SQIVND (reference sequence). This CDR3 is 12 amino acids long.

The chain has TRBV5-1 and TRBJ2-7; 9 bases align to TRBD1. Trimming removed 0 bases from V and 2 bases from J; junction bases left unmatched: 6. Germline CDR1 reads SGHRS; CDR2 reads YFSETQ. This CDR3 has 16 amino acids. The CDR3: CASSLVTGGRAYEQYF. For the CDR3, the DNA is TGCGCCAGCAGCTTGGTGACAGGGGGAAGGGCCTACGAGCAGTACTTC.

The chain links TRBV6-1 to TRBJ1-5, with D tentatively TRBD1 (6 bases). This CDR3 contains 15 residues. Germline-derived CDR1 and CDR2 are MNHNS and SASEGT. V was clipped by 10 bases and J by 0 bases, with 16 bases between them. The CDR3 nucleotides are TGTGCCACAGGGCTGGACAGCTATAGCAATCAGCCCCAGCATTTT. Protein: CATGLDSYSNQPQHF.

The CDR3 loop reads CASSLNRNTGELFF. CDR3 DNA: TGTGCCAGCAGCTTAAACCGGAACACCGGGGAGCTGTTTTTT. The V gene is TRBV7-2, the J gene TRBJ2-2; D uncertain. Germline CDR1 SGHTA, CDR2 FQGNSA. The CDR3 runs to 14 residues. Trimming removed 2 bases at V and 1 base at J, with 5 bases between.

Notes on this clone: This CDR3 is also generated by other DNA sequences in the sample. The chain couples TRBV4-1 to TRBJ2-2; D remains ambiguous. Trimming removed 1 base from V and 0 bases from J, with 3 bases in between. CDR3 size: 14 residues. In germline, CDR1 is MGHRA, CDR2 YSYEKL. The CDR3 bases are TGCGCCAGCAGCCAAGGACCGAACACCGGGGAGCTGTTTTTT. Residues: CASSQGPNTGELFF.

This clone was counted a single time. The J gene is TRBJ2-7, the V gene TRBV15, with D maybe TRBD1 (5 bases). Germline V gene sequence: CDR1 LNHNV, CDR2 YYDKDF (reference sequence). The CDR3 runs 15 residues. Trimming left V 0 bases short and J 6 bases short, with 15 bases between. CDR3 sequence (DNA): TGTGCCACCAGCAGAGATCACCCAGGGCGCGTCGAGCAGTACTTC. Its translation: CATSRDHPGRVEQYF.